Each of the 30 T cell receptor beta chains below was sequenced from the same sample in a study of blood T cell repertoires in COVID-19. Sequencing was performed with immunoSEQ multiplex PCR; in TCRdb, only in-frame clones are kept and a portion is missing. The data hold more than 250,000 clones, with around 85% observed a single time. Sequences were obtained from PBMCs or T cells enriched from blood (not recorded which). These receptors came from a man aged 25-45 years who had recovered from COVID-19.

The chain uses TRBV10-3 and TRBJ1-1, with D tentatively TRBD1 (6 bases). CDR3 length: 13 residues. Germline CDR1 ENHRY, CDR2 SYGVKD. Trimming stripped 7 bases from V and 2 bases from J, with 11 bases between. The CDR3: CAITGQPNTEAFF. DNA for the CDR3: TGTGCCATCACAGGACAGCCTAACACTGAAGCTTTCTTT.

This clone appeared a few times. The chain combines TRBV29-1 with TRBJ2-7; 7 positions match TRBD1. V gave up 4 bases and J gave up 6 bases; unmatched junction bases: 6. The germline gives CDR1 SQVTM, CDR2 ANQGSEA. The CDR3 consists of 12 residues. The CDR3, as DNA: TGCAGCGTTGCCTACGACAGGGCCGAGCAGTACTTC. This sequence encodes CSVAYDRAEQYF.

CDR3 loop: CASSQDRATGYWETQYF. CDR3 DNA: TGTGCCAGCAGCCAAGACCGAGCGACAGGGTATTGGGAGACCCAGTACTTC. The chain links TRBV14 to TRBJ2-5, with 7 bases matching TRBD1. Germline CDR1 reads SGHDN; CDR2 reads FVKESK. After removal of 0 bases from V and 5 bases from J, the junction contained 12 bases not matched to a gene. This CDR3 has 17 residues.

The rearrangement uses TRBV19 and TRBJ1-5, with D perhaps TRBD1 (6 bases). The V and J ends lost 4 bases and 6 bases respectively, with 13 bases between them. CDR3 length: 14 amino acids. CDR1 and CDR2 from the germline V gene are LNHDA and SQIVND (reference sequence). The DNA of the CDR3 is TGTGCCAGTAGTAATCACAGGGTGGGTCAGCCCCAGCATTTT. Its translation is CASSNHRVGQPQHF.

The V call is TRBV19, the J call TRBJ1-1; D perhaps matches TRBD1 (5 bases). The germline V gene encodes CDR1 LNHDA and CDR2 SQIVND (reference sequence). The CDR3 sequence is 17 residues long. V lost 4 bases and J lost 6, with 24 bases in between. The CDR3 DNA reads TGTGCCAGTAGTAGGGGCTCCGTCATTCCAGGAAAAGCTGAAGCTTTCTTT. Encoded protein: CASSRGSVIPGKAEAFF.

V and J are TRBV7-9 and TRBJ1-1, with 7 bases fitting TRBD1. The trim removed 4 bases at V and 11 bases at J, leaving 10 bases unmatched. Germline values: CDR1 SEHNR, CDR2 FQNEAQ (reference sequence). The CDR3 is 13 residues long. CDR3 nucleotide sequence: TGTGCCAGCAGCTCAACGACAGGGACTCAGGCTTTCTTT. Encoded protein: CASSSTTGTQAFF.

The chain couples TRBV29-1 to TRBJ2-1; 9 nucleotides agree with TRBD1. Germline CDR1 and CDR2: SQVTM and ANQGSEA. V gave up 5 bases and J gave up 4 bases; unmatched junction bases: 6. The CDR3 length is 14 residues. CDR3 residues: CSVKGTGRYNEQFF. The CDR3 DNA is TGCAGCGTTAAAGGGACAGGGCGTTACAATGAGCAGTTCTTC.

J is TRBJ1-1 and V is TRBV30; possible D gene TRBD1, 6 bases. Germline values: CDR1 GTSNPN, CDR2 SVGIG (reference sequence). The V end lost 3 bases, the J end lost 5 bases, and 13 bases lay between the germline ends. The CDR3 consists of 13 residues. The DNA for the CDR3 is TGTGCCTGGAGCAATCAACAGGGAACTGAAGCTTTCTTT. Its translation is CAWSNQQGTEAFF.

The V call is TRBV14, the J call TRBJ1-3; 8 bases match TRBD1. Germline V gene lookup returns CDR1 SGHDN and CDR2 FVKESK. This CDR3 comprises 17 residues. The V segment lost 4 bases and the J segment 0 bases; nucleotides outside the gene matches: 8. The CDR3 spells CASSLGTGVFSGNTIYF. The CDR3, as DNA: TGTGCCAGCAGCCTTGGGACAGGTGTATTCTCTGGAAACACCATATATTTT.

This clone was seen more than once but under ten times. The genes are TRBV2 and TRBJ1-2; a weak D match, TRBD1 (5 bases). Per the germline V gene, CDR1 is SNHLY and CDR2 is FYNNEI. The CDR3 is 14 amino acids. The germline V and J ends were trimmed by 0 bases and 6 bases, with 11 bases remaining between them. The CDR3 nucleotides read TGTGCCAGCAGTGAAGCTCGGGCAGGGAATGGCTACACCTTC. It specifies CASSEARAGNGYTF.

The chain has TRBV4-3 and TRBJ2-5; D not certain. V was clipped by 0 bases and J by 5 bases, with 4 bases between them. This CDR3 has 12 amino acids. Germline CDR1 is LGHNA and CDR2 is YSLEER. CDR3 sequence reads: CASSQDRETQYF. The CDR3 DNA sequence: TGCGCCAGCAGCCAAGATCGGGAGACCCAGTACTTC.

This chain connects TRBV7-2 to TRBJ2-7, with 12 bases aligning to TRBD2. The CDR3 has 14 residues. Germline V gene sequence: CDR1 SGHTA, CDR2 FQGNSA. With 4 bases clipped from V and 7 bases from J, the junction kept 5 bases outside the gene matches. In nucleotides, the CDR3 is TGTGCCAGCAGCTGGGGACTAGCGGGCGGGGAGCAGTACTTC. It encodes CASSWGLAGGEQYF.

The chain carries TRBV3-1 (or the pseudogene TRBV3-2) and TRBJ1-4; D not resolved. The CDR3 loop spans 12 amino acids. Trimming pared 3 bases from V and 8 bases from J, leaving 7 bases between. In germline, CDR1 is LGHDT, CDR2 YNNKEL (reference sequence). CDR3 amino acids: CASSHQEEKLFF. CDR3 nucleotides: TGTGCCAGCAGCCATCAAGAGGAAAAACTGTTTTTT.

The CDR3 here is CASSQSGSIFF. DNA of the CDR3: TGTGCCAGCAGCCAATCCGGGTCCATCTTTTTT. The chain combines TRBV3-1 (or the pseudogene TRBV3-2) with TRBJ1-4; D uncertain. This CDR3 has 11 amino acids. Germline assignment: CDR1 LGHDT and CDR2 YNNKEL (reference sequence). V was trimmed by 2 bases and J by 17 bases, leaving 12 bases between them.

This clone was recorded many times. The chain uses TRBV7-6 and TRBJ2-7; TRBD1 agrees at 11 bases. Germline trimming cut 4 bases from V and 2 bases from J; bases unmatched to any gene: 1. The CDR3 sequence is 14 residues long. Germline CDR1 and CDR2: SGHVS and FNYEAQ. The CDR3 DNA is TGTGCCAGCAGCTGGGGACAGGGGGCCTACGAGCAGTACTTC. Protein product: CASSWGQGAYEQYF.

The chain has TRBV21-1 and TRBJ1-4. TRBV21-1 is annotated as a pseudogene. The CDR3 extends over 17 amino acids. The DNA of the CDR3 is TGTGCCAGCAGCAAAGAGACGGGTGGGAGAACTAATGAAAAACTGTTTTTT. It codes for CASSKETGGRTNEKLFF.

The CDR3 protein is CASSAGQRNTEAFF. The CDR3 DNA is TGTGCCAGCAGTGCCGGACAGCGGAACACTGAAGCTTTCTTT. J is TRBJ1-1 and V is TRBV2, with TRBD1 as a possible D gene (6 bases). Germline V gene sequence: CDR1 SNHLY, CDR2 FYNNEI. Trimming pared 4 bases from V and 1 base from J, leaving 10 bases between. The CDR3 loop spans 14 amino acids.

The chain uses TRBV29-1 and TRBJ1-1; 8 bases are shared with TRBD1. The V segment lost 7 bases and the J segment 1 base; nucleotides outside the gene matches: 5. Looked up from germline, CDR1 is SQVTM and CDR2 is ANQGSEA. The CDR3 extends over 13 amino acids. The DNA of the CDR3 is TGCAGCGCCTCAGGGGGCGAGAACACTGAAGCTTTCTTT. Translated, it gives CSASGGENTEAFF.

The chain links TRBV29-1 to TRBJ1-6; no clear D. The CDR3 covers 12 residues. The V gene's germline CDR1 is SQVTM and CDR2 ANQGSEA. Trimming removed 5 bases at V and 15 bases at J, with 17 bases between. The CDR3 coding sequence is TGCAGCGTTTCAGAAGGGTCGGCGGGCCTCCACTTT. This gives the protein CSVSEGSAGLHF.

The rearrangement joins TRBV6-5 to TRBJ1-5; the D is unclear. V dropped 5 bases and J dropped 6 bases, with 11 bases sitting between them. Germline lookup yields CDR1 MNHEY and CDR2 SVGAGI. The CDR3 loop spans 13 amino acids. In DNA, the CDR3 is TGTGCCAGCAGTAAGAGGGAAGGTCAGCCCCAGCATTTT. Protein: CASSKREGQPQHF.

This clone was seen only once. This rearrangement joins TRBV7-3 to TRBJ1-6, with 7 bases fitting TRBD1. Germline V gene lookup returns CDR1 SGHTA and CDR2 FQGTGA. There are 15 residues in the CDR3. V shed 5 bases and J 7 bases; nucleotides not matched to a gene: 8. CDR3 sequence: CASSAQGINNSPLHF. In nucleotides, the CDR3 is TGTGCCAGCAGCGCACAGGGGATTAACAATTCACCCCTCCACTTT.

The chain uses TRBV15 and TRBJ1-5; 9 bases line up with TRBD1. The CDR3 contains 14 residues. Germline CDR1 and CDR2: LNHNV and YYDKDF (reference sequence). V trimming: 10 bases; J trimming: 6 bases; junction bases outside the gene matches: 10. CDR3 region: CAIARDRETQPQHF. CDR3 DNA sequence: TGTGCCATTGCCCGGGACAGGGAGACTCAGCCCCAGCATTTT.

The chain couples TRBV4-1 to TRBJ1-1, with TRBD1 matching 8 bases. Looked up from germline, CDR1 is MGHRA and CDR2 is YSYEKL. V was clipped by 7 bases and J by 5 bases; unmatched bases: 3. CDR3 size: 12 residues. The chain's CDR3 is CASKTGGTEAFF. As DNA, the CDR3 is TGCGCCAGCAAAACAGGGGGTACTGAAGCTTTCTTT.

V and J are TRBV4-1 and TRBJ1-1; the match to TRBD1 covers 8 bases. V was clipped by 4 bases and J by 11 bases; unmatched bases: 12. Germline V gene sequence: CDR1 MGHRA, CDR2 YSYEKL. CDR3 size: 14 residues. CDR3 bases: TGCGCCAGCAGCCCAGGACAGGGTATCGGGGTCGCTTTCTTT. The encoded protein is CASSPGQGIGVAFF.

The chain is built from TRBV27 and TRBJ1-2, with D possibly TRBD1 on 6 matching bases. The CDR3 is made up of 14 amino acids. CDR1 is MNHEY, CDR2 SMNVEV, per germline (reference sequence). Trimming removed 0 bases from V and 7 bases from J, with 12 bases in between. Here the CDR3 reads CASSLSVRGSGYTF. In nucleotides, the CDR3 is TGTGCCAGCAGTTTATCGGTCAGGGGATCTGGCTACACCTTC.

V and J are TRBV18 and TRBJ2-1; no definite D call. Germline values: CDR1 KGHSH, CDR2 LQKENI. CDR3 length: 16 amino acids. Trimming removed 6 bases at V and 5 bases at J, with 20 bases between. The CDR3 sequence: CASSLSSPHFHNEQFF. The DNA for the CDR3 is TGTGCCAGCTCCCTATCTTCGCCGCACTTTCACAATGAGCAGTTCTTC.

CDR3 sequence reads: CATSRLGGQPQHF. The CDR3 bases are TGTGCCACCAGCAGATTGGGGGGTCAGCCCCAGCATTTT. V usage is TRBV15 and J usage is TRBJ1-5; D is perhaps TRBD1 (5 bases). Trimming took off 2 bases at V and 6 bases at J, with 8 bases between the two ends. This CDR3 is built from 13 residues. The V gene's germline CDR1 is LNHNV and CDR2 YYDKDF (reference sequence).

V gene TRBV13 combines with J gene TRBJ2-7; 7 nucleotides line up with TRBD1. V trimming: 3 bases; J trimming: 2 bases; junction bases outside the gene matches: 4. The CDR3 has 14 residues. Germline V CDR1 and CDR2: PRHDT, FYEKMQ (reference sequence). This chain's CDR3 is CASSLPGQTYEQYF. The DNA of the CDR3 is TGTGCCAGCAGCTTGCCGGGACAGACCTACGAGCAGTACTTC.

The chain uses TRBV14 and TRBJ1-1; D gene uncertain. Germline V gene lookup returns CDR1 SGHDN and CDR2 FVKESK. CDR3 length: 14 residues. The germline V and J ends were trimmed by 4 bases and 4 bases, with 13 bases remaining between them. The CDR3 nucleotides are TGTGCCAGCAGCCGCTACCTTGCTGGCACTGAAGCTTTCTTT. This translates into CASSRYLAGTEAFF.

This chain uses TRBV5-5 with TRBJ2-1, with D perhaps TRBD1 (5 bases). CDR1 is SGHKS and CDR2 is YYEKEE in the germline V gene (reference sequence). The CDR3 has 15 amino acids. V lost 6 bases to trimming and J lost 4 bases, with 17 bases between them. The DNA for the CDR3 is TGTGCCAGCAACCCGCAGACAGATCCATACAATGAGCAGTTCTTC. Encoded protein: CASNPQTDPYNEQFF.